This is a list of T cell receptor beta chains from one sample in a study of T cells in Graves' hyperthyroidism and ophthalmopathy. From the multiplex PCR reads, TCRdb called clonotypes with MiXCR, one entry per CDR3 protein. Of around 350,000 distinct CDR3 sequences listed, 15% to 18% are singletons. The sequencing input was blood. The receptors originated from a young woman with Graves' hyperthyroidism that later progressed to Graves' ophthalmopathy. CDR3s include the opening cysteine and the closing phenylalanine or tryptophan. The order of the fields is V gene, J gene, CDR3 protein.

>TRBV7-9|TRBJ2-5
CASSTAGEETQYF
>TRBV27|TRBJ2-3
CASVPGGFTDTQYF
>TRBV29-1|TRBJ2-7
CSVAPFGGARYEQYF
>TRBV2|TRBJ2-5
CASRVTTGGAETQYF
>TRBV3-1|TRBJ2-1
CASSPGWTGSYNEQFF
>TRBV7-2|TRBJ1-1
CASSPPTPMNTEAFF
>TRBV24-1|TRBJ2-1
CATSEASGAYNEQFF
>TRBV7-9|TRBJ2-4
CASSPLSRTDIQYF
>TRBV27|TRBJ2-7
CASSRSDRSAYEQYF
>TRBV6-1|TRBJ1-2
CASSFRVGGGYTF
>TRBV27|TRBJ2-1
CASSTQRQGGSGSRFNEQFF
>TRBV2|TRBJ1-4
CASRGVTNEKLFF
>TRBV28|TRBJ2-1
CASSSPGQGLAGTYNEQFF
>TRBV15|TRBJ2-1
CATSRDPAERYNEQFF
>TRBV20-1|TRBJ2-1
CSATGTSDNEQFF
>TRBV5-5|TRBJ2-1
CASSFGTDYNEQFF
>TRBV12-3/TRBV12-4|TRBJ2-7
CASSRQLIYEQYF
>TRBV27|TRBJ2-7
CASSLFGLAGAYEQYF
>TRBV7-6|TRBJ2-1
CASSLFGTSSYNEQFF
>TRBV28|TRBJ2-7
CASSSPRDAYEQYF
>TRBV4-3|TRBJ2-5
CASSQDRLVQETQYF
>TRBV19|TRBJ1-1
CASRSGRTEAFF
>TRBV5-5|TRBJ1-1
CASSLMADYTEAFF